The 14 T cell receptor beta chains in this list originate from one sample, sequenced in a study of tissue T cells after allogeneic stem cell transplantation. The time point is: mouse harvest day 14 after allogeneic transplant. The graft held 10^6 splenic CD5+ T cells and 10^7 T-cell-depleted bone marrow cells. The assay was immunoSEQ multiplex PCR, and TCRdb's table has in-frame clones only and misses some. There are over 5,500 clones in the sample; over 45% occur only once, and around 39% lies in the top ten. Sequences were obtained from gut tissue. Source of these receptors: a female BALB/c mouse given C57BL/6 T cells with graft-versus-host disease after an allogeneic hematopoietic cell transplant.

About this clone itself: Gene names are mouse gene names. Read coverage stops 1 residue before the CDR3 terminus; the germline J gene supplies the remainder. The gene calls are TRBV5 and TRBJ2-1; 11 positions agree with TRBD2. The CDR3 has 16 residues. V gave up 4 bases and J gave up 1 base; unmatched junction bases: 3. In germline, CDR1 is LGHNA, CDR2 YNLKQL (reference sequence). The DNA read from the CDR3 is TGTGCCAGCAGCCGCCGGGACTGGGGGAACTATGCTGAGCAGTTC. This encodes CASSRRDWGNYAEQF. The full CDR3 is CASSRRDWGNYAEQFF.

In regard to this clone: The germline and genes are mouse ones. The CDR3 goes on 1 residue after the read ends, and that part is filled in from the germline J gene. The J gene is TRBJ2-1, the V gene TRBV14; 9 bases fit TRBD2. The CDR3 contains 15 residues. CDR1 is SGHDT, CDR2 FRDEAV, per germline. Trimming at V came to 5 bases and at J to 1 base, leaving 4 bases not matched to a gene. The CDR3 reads CASSRWGGNYAEQFF. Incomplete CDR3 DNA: TGTGCCAGCAGCCGCTGGGGGGGGAACTATGCTGAGCAGTTC.

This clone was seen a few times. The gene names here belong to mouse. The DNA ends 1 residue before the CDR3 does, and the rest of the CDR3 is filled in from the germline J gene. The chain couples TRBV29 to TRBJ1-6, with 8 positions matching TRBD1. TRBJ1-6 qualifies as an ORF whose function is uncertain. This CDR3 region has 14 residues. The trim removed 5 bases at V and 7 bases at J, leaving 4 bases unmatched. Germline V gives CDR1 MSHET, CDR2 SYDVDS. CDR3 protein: CASSPGGGNSPLYF. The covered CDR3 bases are TGTGCTAGCAGTCCAGGGGGCGGGAATTCGCCCCTCTAC.

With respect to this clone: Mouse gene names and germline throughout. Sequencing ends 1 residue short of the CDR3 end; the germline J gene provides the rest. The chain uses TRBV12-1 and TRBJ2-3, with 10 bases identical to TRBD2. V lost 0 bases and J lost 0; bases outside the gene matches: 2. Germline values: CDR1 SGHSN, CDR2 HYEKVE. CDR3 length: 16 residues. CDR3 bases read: TGTGCCAGCTCTCTCCGGACTGGGGGTAGTGCAGAAACGCTGTAT. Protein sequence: CASSLRTGGSAETLY. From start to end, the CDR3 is CASSLRTGGSAETLYF.

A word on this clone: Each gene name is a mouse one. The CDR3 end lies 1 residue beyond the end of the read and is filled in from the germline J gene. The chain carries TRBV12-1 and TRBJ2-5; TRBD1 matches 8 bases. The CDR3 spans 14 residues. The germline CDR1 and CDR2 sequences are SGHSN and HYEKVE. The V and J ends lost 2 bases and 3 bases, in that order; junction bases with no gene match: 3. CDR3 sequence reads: CASSPGQGQDTQYF. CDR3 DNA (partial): TGTGCCAGCTCTCCCGGACAGGGACAAGACACCCAGTAC.

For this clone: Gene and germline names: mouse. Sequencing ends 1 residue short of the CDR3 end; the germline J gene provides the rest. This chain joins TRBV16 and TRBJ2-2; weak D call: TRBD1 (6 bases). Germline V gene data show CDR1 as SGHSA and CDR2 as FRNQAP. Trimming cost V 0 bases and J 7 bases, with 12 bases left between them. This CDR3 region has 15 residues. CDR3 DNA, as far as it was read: TGTGCAAGCAGCTTAGATCCCAGGGGAGGCGGGCAGCTCTAC. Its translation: CASSLDPRGGGQLY. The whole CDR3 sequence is CASSLDPRGGGQLYF. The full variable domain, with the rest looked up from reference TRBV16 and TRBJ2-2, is NAGVIQTPRHKVTGKGQEATLWCEPISGHSAVFWYRQTIVQGLEFLTYFRNQAPIDDSGMPKERFSAQMPNQSHSTLKIQSTQPQDSAVYLCASSLDPRGGGQLYFGEGSKLTVL.

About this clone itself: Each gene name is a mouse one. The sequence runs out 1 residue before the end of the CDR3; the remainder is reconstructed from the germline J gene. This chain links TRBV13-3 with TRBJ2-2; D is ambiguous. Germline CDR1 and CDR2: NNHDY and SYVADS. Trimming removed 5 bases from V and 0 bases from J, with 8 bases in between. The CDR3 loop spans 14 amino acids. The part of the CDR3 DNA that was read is TGTGCCAGCAGGCCGGGAACAAACACCGGGCAGCTCTAC. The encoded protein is CASRPGTNTGQLY. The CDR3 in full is CASRPGTNTGQLYF.

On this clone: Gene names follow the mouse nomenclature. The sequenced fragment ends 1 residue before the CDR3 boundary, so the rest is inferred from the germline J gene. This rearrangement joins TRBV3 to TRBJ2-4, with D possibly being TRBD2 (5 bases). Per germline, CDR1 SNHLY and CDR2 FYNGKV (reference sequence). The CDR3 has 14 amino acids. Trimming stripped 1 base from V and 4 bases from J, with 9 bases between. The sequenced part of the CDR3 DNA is TGTGCCAGCAGCTTAGGTCTGGGTAAAAACACCTTGTAC. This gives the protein CASSLGLGKNTLY. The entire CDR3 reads CASSLGLGKNTLYF.

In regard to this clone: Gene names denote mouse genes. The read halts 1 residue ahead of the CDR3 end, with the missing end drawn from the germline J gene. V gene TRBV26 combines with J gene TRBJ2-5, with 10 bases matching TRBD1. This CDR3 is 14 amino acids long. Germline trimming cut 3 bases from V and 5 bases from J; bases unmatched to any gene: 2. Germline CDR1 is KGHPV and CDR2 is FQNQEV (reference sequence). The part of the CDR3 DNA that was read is TGTGCCAGCAGTCTCCGGGACAGGGGAGACACCCAGTAC. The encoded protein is CASSLRDRGDTQY. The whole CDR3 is CASSLRDRGDTQYF.

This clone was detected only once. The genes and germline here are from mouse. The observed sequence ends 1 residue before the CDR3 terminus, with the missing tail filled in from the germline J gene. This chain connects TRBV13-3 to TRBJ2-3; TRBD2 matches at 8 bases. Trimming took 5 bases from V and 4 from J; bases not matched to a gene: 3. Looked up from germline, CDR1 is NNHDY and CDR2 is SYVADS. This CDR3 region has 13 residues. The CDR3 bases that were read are TGTGCCAGCAGCCCTGGGGGGTCAGAAACGCTGTAT. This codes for CASSPGGSETLY. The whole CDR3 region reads CASSPGGSETLYF.

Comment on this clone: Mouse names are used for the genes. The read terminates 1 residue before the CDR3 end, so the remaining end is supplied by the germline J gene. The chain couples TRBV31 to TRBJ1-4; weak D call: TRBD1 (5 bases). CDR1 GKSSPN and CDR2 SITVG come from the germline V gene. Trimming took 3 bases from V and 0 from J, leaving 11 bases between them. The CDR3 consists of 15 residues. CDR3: CAWSPRQISNERLFF. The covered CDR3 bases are TGTGCCTGGAGCCCCCGACAGATTTCCAACGAAAGATTATTT.

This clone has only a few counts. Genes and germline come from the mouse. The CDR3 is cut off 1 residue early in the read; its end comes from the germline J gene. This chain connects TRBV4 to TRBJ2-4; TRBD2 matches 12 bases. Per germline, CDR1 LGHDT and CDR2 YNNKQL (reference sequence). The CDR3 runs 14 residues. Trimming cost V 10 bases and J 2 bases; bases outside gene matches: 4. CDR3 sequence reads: CAIRDWGVQNTLYF. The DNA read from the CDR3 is TGTGCCATCCGGGACTGGGGGGTTCAAAACACCTTGTAC.

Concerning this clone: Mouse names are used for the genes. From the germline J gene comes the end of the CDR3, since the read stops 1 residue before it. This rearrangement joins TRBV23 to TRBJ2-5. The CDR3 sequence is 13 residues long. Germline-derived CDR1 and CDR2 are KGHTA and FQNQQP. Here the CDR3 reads CSSRRDNQDTQYF. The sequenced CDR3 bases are TGCTCCAGCAGACGGGACAACCAAGACACCCAGTAC.

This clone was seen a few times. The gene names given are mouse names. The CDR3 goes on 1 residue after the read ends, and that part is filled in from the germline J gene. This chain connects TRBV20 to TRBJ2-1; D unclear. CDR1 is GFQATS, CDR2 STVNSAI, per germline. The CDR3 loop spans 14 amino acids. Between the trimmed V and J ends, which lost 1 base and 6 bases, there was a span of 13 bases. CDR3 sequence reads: CGARAPKALAEQFF. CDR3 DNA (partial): TGTGGTGCTAGGGCTCCAAAGGCCCTTGCTGAGCAGTTC.